This T cell receptor (beta chain) was captured in a study of technical replicates of blood from several donors. J lost 0 bases, V lost 5 bases, and 4 bases had no gene match. This CDR3 is built from 15 residues. Germline CDR1 reads PRHDT; CDR2 reads FYEKMQ (reference sequence). The method was immunoSEQ multiplex PCR; TCRdb's version includes in-frame clones alone and lacks a portion of them. The table records about 89,000 clones, roughly 94% of them present only once. This TCR was recovered from a human donor in good health. The chain links TRBV13 to TRBJ2-7; the match to TRBD2 covers 10 bases. Sequencing used T cells isolated from PBMCs. The CDR3 nucleotides read TGTGCCAGCAGCCCTAGCGGGAGTTTCTCCTACGAGCAGTACTTC. It codes for CASSPSGSFSYEQYF.